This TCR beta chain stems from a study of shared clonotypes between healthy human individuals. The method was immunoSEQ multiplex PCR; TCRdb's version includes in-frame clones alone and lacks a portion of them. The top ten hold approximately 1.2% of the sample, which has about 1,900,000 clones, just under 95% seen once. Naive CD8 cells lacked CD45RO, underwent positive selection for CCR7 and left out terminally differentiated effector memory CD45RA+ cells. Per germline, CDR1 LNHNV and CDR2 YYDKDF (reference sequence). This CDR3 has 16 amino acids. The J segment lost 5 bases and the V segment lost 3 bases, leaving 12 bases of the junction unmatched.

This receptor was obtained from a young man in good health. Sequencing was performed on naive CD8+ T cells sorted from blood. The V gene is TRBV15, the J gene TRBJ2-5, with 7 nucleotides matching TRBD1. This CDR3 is CATSRNRDSDSETQYF. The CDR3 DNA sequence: TGTGCCACCAGCAGGAACCGGGACAGCGATAGCGAGACCCAGTACTTC.